This TCR beta chain is drawn from a study of response to subunit inactivated influenza vaccine. Germline CDR1 MDHEN, CDR2 SYDVKM. The CDR3 is 18 residues long. Trimming shortened V by 3 bases and J by 3 bases, and 22 bases separated the two germline ends. Findings and caveats of the study: A suggestion made by the authors is that each seasonal influenza vaccination recruits few new T cells.

This clonotype was seen more than once but under ten times. Its antigen is still unknown. TCRdb re-derived calls from the RT-PCR reads in MiXCR, one entry per CDR3 protein. The table includes more than 700,000 distinct CDR3 sequences, about 20% detected once. The V call is TRBV28, the J call TRBJ2-3, with D possibly called TRBD1 or TRBD2 (6 bases each). This receptor was obtained from a middle-aged man who received an inactivated influenza vaccine. Sequences were derived from PBMCs from blood, sampled more than 4 days after vaccination. The CDR3 loop reads CASSFPPEGEGSTDTQYF. CDR3 nucleotides: TGTGCCAGCAGTTTCCCACCGGAGGGGGAAGGATCGACAGATACGCAGTATTTT. The entire variable domain, with the rest obtained from reference TRBV28 and TRBJ2-3, is as follows: DVKVTQSSRYLVKRTGEKVFLECVQDMDHENMFWYRQDPGLGLRLIYFSYDVKMKEKGDIPEGYSVSREKKERFSLILESASTNQTSMYLCASSFPPEGEGSTDTQYFGPGTRLTVL.